Presented here are 21 T cell receptor beta chains from one specimen sequenced in a study of regulatory T cells in long-lasting Graves disease. HTBI primers from iRepertoire and Arm-PCR of CDR3 regions yielded the TCR beta libraries. One entry per CDR3 protein results from TCRdb running MiXCR on the multiplex PCR reads. The sample holds roughly 610,000 distinct CDR3 sequences, 15% to 20% seen once. Time point indicated: newly diagnosed GD, antithyroid drugs for less than 3 months. RNA extracted from PBMCs served as the sequencing template. Another study also made use of these data, one on T cells in Graves' hyperthyroidism and ophthalmopathy.

Sequencing was performed on peripheral blood mononuclear cells (PBMCs), taken at new diagnosis, from a patient treated with antithyroid drugs. Receptors originate from a woman aged 30 to 39 with Graves disease.

The genes are TRBV6-1 and TRBJ2-7; D is unresolved. With 11 bases removed from V and 6 bases from J, the gap between germline ends came to 17 bases. CDR1 is MNHNS, CDR2 SASEGT, per germline. This CDR3 is 12 amino acids long. The CDR3, as DNA: TGTGCCTCGCGCGCGTTTGCCGGCGAGCAGTACTTC. Amino acids: CASRAFAGEQYF.

At least ten counts were recorded for this clonotype. This chain joins TRBV12-3 or TRBV12-4 and TRBJ1-3; 8 bases fit TRBD1. V lost 8 bases and J lost 0; bases outside the gene matches: 9. This CDR3 has 16 residues. The DNA of the CDR3 is TGTGCCAGCGACCACAGGGGGATAGGCTCTGGAAACACCATATATTTT. Protein product: CASDHRGIGSGNTIYF.

This chain joins TRBV5-1 and TRBJ2-4; D not resolved. The V end lost 2 bases, the J end lost 7 bases, and 16 bases lay between the germline ends. The germline V gene encodes CDR1 SGHRS and CDR2 YFSETQ. The CDR3 extends over 15 amino acids. The CDR3 sequence is CASSFSAYSENIQYF. The CDR3 DNA sequence: TGCGCCAGCAGCTTCTCTGCCTACTCAGAGAACATTCAGTACTTC.

This clonotype has at least ten counts. The CDR3 DNA reads as TGTGCCAGCACCCTTGGAGGGGGGGTGAACACTGAAGCTTTCTTT. Its translation is CASTLGGGVNTEAFF. V and J are TRBV2 and TRBJ1-1, with D tentatively TRBD1 (6 bases). V was pared by 7 bases and J by 0 bases, with 15 bases between. The CDR3 runs to 15 residues. CDR1 SNHLY and CDR2 FYNNEI come from the germline V gene.

This clonotype was counted ten times or more. The rearrangement links TRBV2 to TRBJ1-1; D is ambiguous. With 4 bases removed from V and 0 bases from J, the gap between germline ends came to 9 bases. Germline V lookup: CDR1 SNHLY, CDR2 FYNNEI. The CDR3 loop spans 14 amino acids. DNA of the CDR3: TGTGCCAGCAGTGGAACAGCTATGAACACTGAAGCTTTCTTT. Amino acid sequence: CASSGTAMNTEAFF.

This clonotype was counted at least ten times. The rearrangement joins TRBV12-3 or TRBV12-4 to TRBJ1-2; TRBD1 agrees at 7 bases. Trimming at V came to 5 bases and at J to 6 bases, leaving 6 bases not matched to a gene. The CDR3 loop spans 13 amino acids. DNA for the CDR3: TGTGCCAGCAGTCCGGACAGGTCAAATGGCTACACCTTC. It encodes CASSPDRSNGYTF.

The genes are TRBV2 and TRBJ2-3; D not resolved. Trimming removed 8 bases at V and 4 bases at J, with 16 bases between. Germline CDR1 reads SNHLY; CDR2 reads FYNNEI. This CDR3 has 14 amino acids. CDR3 protein: CASGPATYADTQYF. As DNA, the CDR3 is TGTGCCAGCGGGCCGGCGACCTACGCAGATACGCAGTATTTT.

This clonotype came up many times. J is TRBJ1-2 and V is TRBV28; D call uncertain. Germline CDR1 reads MDHEN; CDR2 reads SYDVKM. Deletions cut 3 bases from V and 9 bases from J, with 14 bases between. This CDR3 is built from 13 residues. The CDR3 reads CASSFLIGRSYTF. CDR3 bases: TGTGCCAGCAGTTTTCTTATCGGTAGGAGCTACACCTTC.

This chain links TRBV29-1 with TRBJ1-1, with D perhaps matching TRBD1 (5 bases). Germline CDR1 SQVTM, CDR2 ANQGSEA. The CDR3 consists of 10 residues. With 3 bases removed from V and 9 bases from J, the gap between germline ends came to 8 bases. The CDR3 region has the DNA TGCAGCGTTGAGAGGGACCAAGCTTTCTTT. The encoded protein is CSVERDQAFF.

The rearrangement links TRBV20-1 to TRBJ2-5; 9 bases are a match to TRBD1. The CDR3 contains 13 residues. From germline, CDR1 is DFQATT and CDR2 SNEGSKA (reference sequence). V lost 3 bases, J lost 4 bases, and 3 bases stayed unmatched. As DNA, the CDR3 is TGCAGTGCTAGGCAGACAGGGGGAGAGACCCAGTACTTC. It encodes CSARQTGGETQYF.

This clonotype was seen a handful of times. This chain uses TRBV18 with TRBJ2-1; 8 nucleotides agree with TRBD1. Germline V CDR1 and CDR2: KGHSH, LQKENI. This CDR3 comprises 14 residues. The J segment lost 8 bases and the V segment lost 2 bases, leaving 5 bases of the junction unmatched. The CDR3 DNA reads as TGTGCCAGCTCACCAGGGACAGGCTGGGATGAGCAGTTCTTC. This translates into CASSPGTGWDEQFF.

There are many counts of this clonotype. This sequence joins TRBV6-1 and TRBJ2-2; no definite D call. V dropped 2 bases and J dropped 5 bases, with 12 bases sitting between them. The V gene's germline CDR1 is MNHNS and CDR2 SASEGT. The CDR3 is 15 residues long. This chain's CDR3 is CASSENSRVTGELFF. CDR3 nucleotides: TGTGCCAGCAGTGAAAACAGTCGAGTTACCGGGGAGCTGTTTTTT.

The genes are TRBV27 and TRBJ2-2; no clear D gene. The CDR3 runs 14 residues. The germline V gene encodes CDR1 MNHEY and CDR2 SMNVEV (reference sequence). Trimming pared 3 bases from V and 2 bases from J, leaving 7 bases between. CDR3 DNA: TGTGCCAGCAGTTTCCGCCGCAACACCGGGGAGCTGTTTTTT. Translation: CASSFRRNTGELFF.

The chain carries TRBV5-4 and TRBJ1-3; D gene unclear. V was shortened by 2 bases and J by 0 bases, with 12 bases between the two germline ends. The germline V gene has CDR1 SGHNT and CDR2 YYREEE (reference sequence). The CDR3 has 16 residues. CDR3 sequence reads: CASSFGGRDSGNTIYF. CDR3 nucleotide sequence: TGTGCCAGCAGCTTTGGCGGACGCGACTCTGGAAACACCATATATTTT. Supplemented by reference TRBV5-4 and TRBJ1-3, the full variable domain reads ETGVTQSPTHLIKTRGQQVTLRCSSQSGHNTVSWYQQALGQGPQFIFQYYREEENGRGNFPPRFSGLQFPNYSSELNVNALELDDSALYLCASSFGGRDSGNTIYFGEGSWLTVV.

This clonotype was counted many times. The chain carries TRBV20-1 and TRBJ2-3, with 14 nucleotides matching TRBD2. Germline V gives CDR1 DFQATT, CDR2 SNEGSKA (reference sequence). The CDR3 sequence is 15 residues long. J lost 2 bases, V lost 6 bases, and 4 bases had no gene match. CDR3 amino acids: CSAPGLAGDTDTQYF. CDR3 coding DNA: TGCAGTGCCCCGGGACTAGCGGGAGACACAGATACGCAGTATTTT.

This clonotype came up a few times. DNA for the CDR3: TGCAGTGCAACCGGGACAGGGCGAGATCAGCCCCAGCATTTT. This codes for CSATGTGRDQPQHF. The chain links TRBV20-1 to TRBJ1-5; 9 nucleotides line up with TRBD1. This CDR3 contains 14 residues. Losses at the gene ends were 6 bases for V and 5 bases for J; bases not matched to a gene: 8. Germline CDR1 reads DFQATT; CDR2 reads SNEGSKA (reference sequence).

The chain carries TRBV18 and TRBJ2-5, with D possibly being TRBD1 (5 bases). The V gene's germline CDR1 is KGHSH and CDR2 LQKENI. This CDR3 spans 15 amino acids. Deletions cut 3 bases from V and 1 base from J, with 12 bases between. The CDR3 protein is CASSPTTVTQETQYF. As DNA, the CDR3 is TGTGCCAGCTCACCCACGACAGTAACCCAAGAGACCCAGTACTTC.

This clonotype was counted a few times. The rearrangement uses TRBV30 and TRBJ2-3; D call uncertain. The CDR3 has 14 residues. The V end was cut by 2 bases, the J end by 2 bases, with 11 bases between. Germline V lookup: CDR1 GTSNPN, CDR2 SVGIG (reference sequence). In DNA, the CDR3 is TGTGCCTGGAGTAAGGTGGTGCACACAGATACGCAGTATTTT. Translating gives CAWSKVVHTDTQYF.

The rearrangement joins TRBV11-2 to TRBJ2-1; D might be TRBD1 or TRBD2, each matching 5 bases. Germline lookup yields CDR1 SGHAT and CDR2 FQNNGV. This CDR3 is 15 amino acids long. With 2 bases removed from V and 8 bases from J, the gap between germline ends came to 16 bases. The CDR3 here is CASSLFSRDGYEQFF. The CDR3 coding sequence is TGTGCCAGCAGCTTATTCTCTCGGGACGGGTATGAGCAGTTCTTC.

This clonotype was seen a few times. The chain is built from TRBV19 and TRBJ1-1; D remains ambiguous. From germline, CDR1 is LNHDA and CDR2 SQIVND (reference sequence). Trimming shortened V by 3 bases and J by 7 bases, and 15 bases separated the two germline ends. This CDR3 region has 14 residues. The CDR3 spells CASSINWREDEAFF. In nucleotides, the CDR3 is TGTGCCAGTAGTATTAATTGGAGGGAAGATGAAGCTTTCTTT.

This chain links TRBV9 with TRBJ2-3; D is undetermined. Germline assignment: CDR1 SGDLS and CDR2 YYNGEE. Trimming stripped 0 bases from V and 1 base from J, with 9 bases between. The CDR3 runs to 15 residues. In nucleotides, the CDR3 is TGTGCCAGCAGCGTAGGGGTACCCCGCACAGATACGCAGTATTTT. The encoded protein is CASSVGVPRTDTQYF.